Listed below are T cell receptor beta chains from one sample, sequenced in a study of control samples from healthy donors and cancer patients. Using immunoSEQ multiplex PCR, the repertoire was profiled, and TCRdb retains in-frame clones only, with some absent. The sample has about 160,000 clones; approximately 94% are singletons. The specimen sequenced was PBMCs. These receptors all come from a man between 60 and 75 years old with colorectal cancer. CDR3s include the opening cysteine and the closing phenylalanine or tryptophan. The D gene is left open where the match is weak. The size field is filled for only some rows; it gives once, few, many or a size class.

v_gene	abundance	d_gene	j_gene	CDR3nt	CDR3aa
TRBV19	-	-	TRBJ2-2	TGTGCCAGTAGTAGCGCGAACACCGGGGAGCTGTTTTTT	CASSSANTGELFF
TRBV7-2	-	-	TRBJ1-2	TGTGCCAGCAGCTTAGCCAGGGTTGACTATGGCTACACCTTC	CASSLARVDYGYTF
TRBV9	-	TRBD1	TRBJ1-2	TGTGCCAGCAGCGTAGCCCCGGGACAGACGGAGAATGGCTACACCTTC	CASSVAPGQTENGYTF
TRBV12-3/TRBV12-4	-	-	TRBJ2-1	TGTGCCAGCAGTTTAGGAGGGCCAGATGAGCAGTTCTTC	CASSLGGPDEQFF
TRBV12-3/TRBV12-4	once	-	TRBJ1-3	TGTGCCAGCAGTTTACCCTCTGGAAACACCATATATTTT	CASSLPSGNTIYF
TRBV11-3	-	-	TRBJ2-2	TGTGCCAGCAGCTTAGGGTCGACCACCGGGGAGCTGTTTTTT	CASSLGSTTGELFF
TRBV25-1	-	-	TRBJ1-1	TGTGCCAGCAGTGAAAGTCGGGGCGGTAGGCGTACTGAAGCTTTCTTT	CASSESRGGRRTEAFF
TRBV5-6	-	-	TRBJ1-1	TGTGCCAGCAGCTTGTCTCGCCAGCTGAACACTGAAGCTTTCTTT	CASSLSRQLNTEAFF
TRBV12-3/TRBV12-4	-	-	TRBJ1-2	TGTGCCAGCAGTTCTAGACGGGGCTATGGCTACACCTTC	CASSSRRGYGYTF
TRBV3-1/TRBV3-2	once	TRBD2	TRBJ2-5	TGTGCCAGCAGCCAAGGACTAGCGGGGGGGACCCAGTACTTC	CASSQGLAGGTQYF
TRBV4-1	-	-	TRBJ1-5	TGCGCCAGCAGCCAAGATAGGGAGACACCCCAGCATTTT	CASSQDRETPQHF
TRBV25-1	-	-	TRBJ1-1	TGTGCCAGCAGGCCTGCCCTGAACACTGAAGCTTTCTTT	CASRPALNTEAFF
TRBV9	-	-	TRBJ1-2	TGTGCCAGCAGCGTTTCGACGGGCTACTATGGCTACACCTTC	CASSVSTGYYGYTF
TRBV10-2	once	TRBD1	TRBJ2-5	TGCGCCAGCAGTCCGCCCGGGACAGGGGGCGAGACCCAGTACTTC	CASSPPGTGGETQYF
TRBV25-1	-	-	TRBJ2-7	TGTGCCAGCAGTTTGGGGGGCTACGAGCAGTACTTC	CASSLGGYEQYF
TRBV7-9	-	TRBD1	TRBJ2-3	TGTGCCAGCAGCTCCAGGGACAGGGGTACAGATACGCAGTATTTT	CASSSRDRGTDTQYF
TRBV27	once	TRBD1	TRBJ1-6	TGTGCCAGCAGTTCCACGGAACGGACAGGTGAATTCCCCCTCCACTTT	CASSSTERTGEFPLHF
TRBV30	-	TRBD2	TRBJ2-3	TGTGCCTGGCAGCGGGGGGGACCAGATACGCAGTATTTT	CAWQRGGPDTQYF
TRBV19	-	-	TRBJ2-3	TGTGCCAGTAGTACCGAATCCCCTCGAGCGCAGTATTTT	CASSTESPRAQYF
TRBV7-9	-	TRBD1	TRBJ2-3	TGTGCCAGCAGCCCGCCGGGGGACAGGGTTGACACAGATACGCAGTATTTT	CASSPPGDRVDTDTQYF
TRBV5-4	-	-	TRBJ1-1	TGTGCCAGCAGCTTGGAAATCGGACGGGTGAACACTGAAGCTTTCTTT	CASSLEIGRVNTEAFF
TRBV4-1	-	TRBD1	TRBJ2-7	TGCGCCAGCAGCCAATACGGACAGGGATATGTCTACGAGCAGTACTTC	CASSQYGQGYVYEQYF
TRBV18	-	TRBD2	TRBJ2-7	TGTGCCAGCTCACCGGGGACTAGCGGGACTTACGAGCAGTACTTC	CASSPGTSGTYEQYF
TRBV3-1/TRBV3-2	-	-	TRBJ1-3	TGTGCCAGCAGCCAAGTAAAGAGAAACACCATATATTTT	CASSQVKRNTIYF
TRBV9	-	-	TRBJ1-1	TGTGCCAGCGGTGGGCAGCCGAACACTGAAGCTTTCTTT	CASGGQPNTEAFF
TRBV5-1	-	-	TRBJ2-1	TGCGCCAGCAGCTTGGGTTCCAGTAACAATGAGCAGTTCTTC	CASSLGSSNNEQFF
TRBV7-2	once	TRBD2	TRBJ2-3	TGTGCCAGCAGCTCCAGTGGACTAGCGGGGGCCTCCTCATCGCAGTATTTT	CASSSSGLAGASSSQYF
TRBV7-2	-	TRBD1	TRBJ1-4	TGTGCCAGCAGCCTCAGACAGGGAGGAAGTGAAAAACTGTTTTTT	CASSLRQGGSEKLFF
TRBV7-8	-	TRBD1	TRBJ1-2	TGTGCCAGCAGTCCATCCGGGACAGGGATGCGGGGCTACACCTTC	CASSPSGTGMRGYTF
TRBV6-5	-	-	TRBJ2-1	TGTGCCAGCACCCTCAGCGATAGCTCCTACAATGAGCAGTTCTTC	CASTLSDSSYNEQFF
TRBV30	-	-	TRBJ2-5	TGTGCCTGGAGTGTAGTCCCGTCCCAAGAGACCCAGTACTTC	CAWSVVPSQETQYF
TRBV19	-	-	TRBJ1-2	TGTGCCAGTAGTCCGGACAAATATGGCTACACCTTC	CASSPDKYGYTF
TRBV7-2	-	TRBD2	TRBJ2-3	TGTGCCAGCAGCTTAGTCTCGGGGGGGACAGATACGCAGTATTTT	CASSLVSGGTDTQYF
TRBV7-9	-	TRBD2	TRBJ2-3	TGTGCCAGCAGCTGGGGGACTAGCGGGGGGCTCACAGATACGCAGTATTTT	CASSWGTSGGLTDTQYF
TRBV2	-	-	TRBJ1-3	TGTGCCAGCAGTGTCGATCAGTCGACTGGAAACACCATATATTTT	CASSVDQSTGNTIYF
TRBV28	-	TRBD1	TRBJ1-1	TGTGCCAGCAGTCCGACAGGGGTTCATGGCGGGGGTACTGAAGCTTTCTTT	CASSPTGVHGGGTEAFF
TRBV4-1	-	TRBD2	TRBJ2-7	TGCGCCAGCAGCCCGGGACTAGCGGCCTACGAGCAGTACTTC	CASSPGLAAYEQYF
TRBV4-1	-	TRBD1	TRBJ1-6	TGCGCCAGCAGCCAAGTGACAGGGGCGGCTTCACCCCTCCACTTT	CASSQVTGAASPLHF
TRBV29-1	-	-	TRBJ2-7	TGCAGCGTTGAAGAGGGGATGGGGTCCGGCTACGAGCAGTACTTC	CSVEEGMGSGYEQYF
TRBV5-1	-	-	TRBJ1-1	TGCGCCAGCAGCTTGGCTGGAGCCTCGAACACTGAAGCTTTCTTT	CASSLAGASNTEAFF
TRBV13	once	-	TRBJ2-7	TGTGCCAGCAGCTTAGATAAGGGGGGGCCGACCTACGAGCAGTACTTC	CASSLDKGGPTYEQYF
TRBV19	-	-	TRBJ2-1	TGTGCCAGTAGTAGGGCAGGAGCGTACAATGAGCAGTTCTTC	CASSRAGAYNEQFF
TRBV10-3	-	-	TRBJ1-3	TGTGCCACCCTGGACAGCCGGGCTGGAAACACCATATATTTT	CATLDSRAGNTIYF
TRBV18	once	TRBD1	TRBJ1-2	TGTGCCAGCTCCCGGGACAGGGGGCAGGATGGCTACACCTTC	CASSRDRGQDGYTF
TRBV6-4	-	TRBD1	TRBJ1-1	TGTGCCAGCAGTGAAACCTCTGGACAGGCTGAAGCTTTCTTT	CASSETSGQAEAFF
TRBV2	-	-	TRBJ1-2	TGTGCCAGCAGTGAAACAGGGACTGGTTATGGCTACACCTTC	CASSETGTGYGYTF
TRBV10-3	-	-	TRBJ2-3	TGTGCCATCAGCAGGGCGACAGATACGCAGTATTTT	CAISRATDTQYF
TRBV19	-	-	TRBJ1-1	TGTGCCAGTAGTATAACAAATCTACGGCGTGGGGGATTTAACACTGAAGCTTTCTTT	CASSITNLRRGGFNTEAFF
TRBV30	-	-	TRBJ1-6	TGTGCCTGGAGTGTACTTGGGCCTTCTGGTTCACCCCTCCACTTT	CAWSVLGPSGSPLHF
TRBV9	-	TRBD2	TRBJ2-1	TGTGCCAGCAGCCCTCGGGAGATTAGCGGGGGGAATGAGCAGTTCTTC	CASSPREISGGNEQFF
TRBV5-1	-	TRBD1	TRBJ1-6	TGCGCCAGCAGCGCGGGACAGTATAATTCACCCCTCCACTTT	CASSAGQYNSPLHF
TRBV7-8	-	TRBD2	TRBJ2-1	TGTGCCAGCAGCTTAGGGCTAGCGGGGGGCCCATACAATGAGCAGTTCTTC	CASSLGLAGGPYNEQFF
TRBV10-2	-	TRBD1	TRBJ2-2	TGCGCCAGCTTACAATACGGGACAGGGAACACCGGGGAGCTGTTTTTT	CASLQYGTGNTGELFF
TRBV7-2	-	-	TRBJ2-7	TGTGCCAGCAGCTTAACCGGGACGAATTTTCAGTACTTC	CASSLTGTNFQYF